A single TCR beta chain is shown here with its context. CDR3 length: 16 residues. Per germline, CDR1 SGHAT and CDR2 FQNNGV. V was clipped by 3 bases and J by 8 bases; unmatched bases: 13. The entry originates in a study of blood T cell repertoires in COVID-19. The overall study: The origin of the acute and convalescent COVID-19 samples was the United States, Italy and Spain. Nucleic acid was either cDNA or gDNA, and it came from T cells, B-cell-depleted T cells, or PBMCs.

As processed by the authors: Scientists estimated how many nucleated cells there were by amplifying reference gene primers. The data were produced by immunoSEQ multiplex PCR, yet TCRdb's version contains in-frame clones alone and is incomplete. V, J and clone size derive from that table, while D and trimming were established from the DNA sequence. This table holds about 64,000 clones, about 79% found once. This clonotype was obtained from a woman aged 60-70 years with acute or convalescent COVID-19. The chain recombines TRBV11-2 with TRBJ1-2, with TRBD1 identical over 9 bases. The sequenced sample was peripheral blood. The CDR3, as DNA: TGTGCCAGCAGCTTGACGCCGACAGGGGGAAAGGGGGGCTACACCTTC. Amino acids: CASSLTPTGGKGGYTF.